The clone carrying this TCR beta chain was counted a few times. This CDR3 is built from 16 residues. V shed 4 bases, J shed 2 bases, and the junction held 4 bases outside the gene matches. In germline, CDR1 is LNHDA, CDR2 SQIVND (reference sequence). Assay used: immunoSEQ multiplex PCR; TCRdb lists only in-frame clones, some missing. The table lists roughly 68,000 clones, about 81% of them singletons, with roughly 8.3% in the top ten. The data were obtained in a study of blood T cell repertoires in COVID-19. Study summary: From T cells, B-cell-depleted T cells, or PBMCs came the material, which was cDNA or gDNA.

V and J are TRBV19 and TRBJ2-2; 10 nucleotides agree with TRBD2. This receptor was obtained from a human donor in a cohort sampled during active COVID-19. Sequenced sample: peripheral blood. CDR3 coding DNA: TGTGCCAGTAGTACACGACTAGCGGGTAACACCGGGGAGCTGTTTTTT. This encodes CASSTRLAGNTGELFF.